This T cell receptor beta chain was captured by sequencing in a study of beta chain features in type 1 diabetes. The whole isolated RNA underwent reverse transcription, so sequencing captured expressed TCRB transcripts. Profiling relied on immunoSEQ multiplex PCR, and the TCRdb table lists in-frame clones only, not all of them. The sample includes hundreds of thousands of clones, around 15% of them seen just once. Populations isolated by sorting all had purity greater than 95%. The trim removed 0 bases at V and 7 bases at J, leaving 5 bases unmatched. CDR3 length: 15 amino acids. The V gene's germline CDR1 is SGHRS and CDR2 YFSETQ.

The chain carries TRBV5-1 and TRBJ1-5; 9 bases map to TRBD1. The origin of this receptor is a man in his late teens or twenties in good health. Sequencing was performed on naive CD4+ T cells from blood. CDR3 coding DNA: TGCGCCAGCAGCTTGGAAACAGGGGGCAGGCAGCCCCAGCATTTT. Translated: CASSLETGGRQPQHF.